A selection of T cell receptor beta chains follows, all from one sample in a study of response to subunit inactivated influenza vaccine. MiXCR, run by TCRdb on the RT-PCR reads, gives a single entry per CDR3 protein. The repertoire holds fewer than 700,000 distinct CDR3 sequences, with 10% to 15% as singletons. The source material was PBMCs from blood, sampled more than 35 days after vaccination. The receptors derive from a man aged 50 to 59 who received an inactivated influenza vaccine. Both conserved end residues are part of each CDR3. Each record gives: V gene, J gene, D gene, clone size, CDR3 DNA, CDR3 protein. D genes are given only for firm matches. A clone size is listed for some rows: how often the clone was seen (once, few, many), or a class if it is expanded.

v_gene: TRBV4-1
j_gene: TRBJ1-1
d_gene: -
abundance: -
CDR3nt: TGCGCCAGCAGCCAAGGAAGCACTGTCAGGGGCACTGAAGCTTTCTTT
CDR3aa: CASSQGSTVRGTEAFF

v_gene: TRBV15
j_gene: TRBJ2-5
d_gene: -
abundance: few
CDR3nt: TGTGCCACCAGCAGCGAGAGTACGGGACTTCGGGAGACCCAGTACTTC
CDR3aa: CATSSESTGLRETQYF

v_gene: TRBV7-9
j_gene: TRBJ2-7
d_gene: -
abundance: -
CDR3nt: TGTGCCAGCAGCTTATTTTTTTACGAGCAGTACTTC
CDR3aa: CASSLFFYEQYF

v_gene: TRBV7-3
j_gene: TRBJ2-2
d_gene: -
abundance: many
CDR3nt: TGTGCCAGCACTATGCTGGGGGCCAACACCGGGGAGCTGTTTTTT
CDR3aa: CASTMLGANTGELFF

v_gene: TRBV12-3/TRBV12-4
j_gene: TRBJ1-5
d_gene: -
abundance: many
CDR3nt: TGTGCCAGCAGTCTAGACCATAGCAATCAGCCCCAGCATTTT
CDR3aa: CASSLDHSNQPQHF

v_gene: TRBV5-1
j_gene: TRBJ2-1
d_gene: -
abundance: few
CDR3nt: TGCGCCAGCAGGGGGCAGCTGAATGAGCAGTTCTTC
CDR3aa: CASRGQLNEQFF

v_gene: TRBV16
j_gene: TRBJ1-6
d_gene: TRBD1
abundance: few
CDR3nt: TGTGCCAGCAGCCAATCAAGGGACAGTAATTCACCCCTCCACTTT
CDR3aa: CASSQSRDSNSPLHF

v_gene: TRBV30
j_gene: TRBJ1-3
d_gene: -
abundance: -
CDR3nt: TGTGCCTGGAGTGTACCCTCGGACACCATATATTTT
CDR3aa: CAWSVPSDTIYF

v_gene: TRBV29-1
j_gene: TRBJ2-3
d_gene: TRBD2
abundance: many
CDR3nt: TGCAGCGTTGTAGGTCCAGCGGGGGTTAATTCAGATACGCAGTATTTT
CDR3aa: CSVVGPAGVNSDTQYF

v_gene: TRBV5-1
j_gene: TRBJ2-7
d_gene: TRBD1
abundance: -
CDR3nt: TGCGCCAGCAGCTTAATGGACAGGGCCGACGAGCAGTACTTC
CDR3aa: CASSLMDRADEQYF

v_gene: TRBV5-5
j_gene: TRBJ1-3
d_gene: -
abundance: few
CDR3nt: TGTGCCAGCAGCGATAAAAGGACCGGAAACACCATATATTTT
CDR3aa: CASSDKRTGNTIYF

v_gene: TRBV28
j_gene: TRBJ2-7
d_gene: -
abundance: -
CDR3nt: TGTGCCAGCAGTTCTGACACGTATTACGAGCAGTACTTC
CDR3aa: CASSSDTYYEQYF

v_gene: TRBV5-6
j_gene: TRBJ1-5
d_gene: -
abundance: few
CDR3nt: TGTGCCAGCAGCTTGTTGTATCAGCCCCAGCATTTT
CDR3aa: CASSLLYQPQHF

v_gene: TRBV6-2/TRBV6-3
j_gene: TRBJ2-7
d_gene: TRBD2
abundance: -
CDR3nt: TGTGCCAGCATCTCGGGTTGGACTAGCGTGAATTACGAGCAGTACTTC
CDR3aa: CASISGWTSVNYEQYF

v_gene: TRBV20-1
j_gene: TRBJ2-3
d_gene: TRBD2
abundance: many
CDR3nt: TGCAGTGCTAGCCGCCCTAGCGGGGGCCAACTTGGAACAGATACGCAGTATTTT
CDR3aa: CSASRPSGGQLGTDTQYF

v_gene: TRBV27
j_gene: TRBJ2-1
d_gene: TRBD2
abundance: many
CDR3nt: TGTGCCAGCAGTGTCGGGACTAGCGGGAGCAATGAGCAGTTCTTC
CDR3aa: CASSVGTSGSNEQFF

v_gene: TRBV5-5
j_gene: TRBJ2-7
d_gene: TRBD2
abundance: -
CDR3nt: TGTGCCAGCAGCTTGGACGGGGGGGCCTCCTACGAGCAGTACTTC
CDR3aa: CASSLDGGASYEQYF

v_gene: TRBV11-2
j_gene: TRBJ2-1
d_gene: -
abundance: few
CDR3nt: TGTGCCAGCAGCTTAGGGGTAGAAGGACTATCCATTTACAATGAGCAGTTCTTC
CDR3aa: CASSLGVEGLSIYNEQFF

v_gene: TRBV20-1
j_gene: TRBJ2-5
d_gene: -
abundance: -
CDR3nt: TGCAGTGCTAGAGTTTGGGGGGCTCAAGAGACCCAGTACTTC
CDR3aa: CSARVWGAQETQYF

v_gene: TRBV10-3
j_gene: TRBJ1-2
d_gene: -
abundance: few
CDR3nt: TGTGCCATCCCAGGGGTTGGTATGAGTGGCTACACCTTC
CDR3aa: CAIPGVGMSGYTF

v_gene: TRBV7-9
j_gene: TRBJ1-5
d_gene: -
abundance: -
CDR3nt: TGTGCCAGCAGTAACGATGGGGCTCAGCCCCAGCATTTT
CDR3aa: CASSNDGAQPQHF

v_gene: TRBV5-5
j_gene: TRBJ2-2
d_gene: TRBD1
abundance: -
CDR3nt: TGTGCCAGCAGCTGGGGACAGGGGGCCTTAGGGGAGCTGTTTTTT
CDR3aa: CASSWGQGALGELFF

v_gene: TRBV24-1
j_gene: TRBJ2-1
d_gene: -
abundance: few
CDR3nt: TGTGCCACCAGTGATTCCCAGGGCACTTACAATGAGCAGTTCTTC
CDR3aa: CATSDSQGTYNEQFF